These T cell receptor beta chains were read from a single sample in a study of early T cells in non-severe SARS-CoV-2 infection. TCRdb called the 5' RACE reads again in MiXCR, with one record for every CDR3 protein. This table has under 70,000 distinct CDR3 sequences, over 9.5% appearing once. The sequencing sample was made of whole blood. The receptors stem from an adult who was a healthcare worker with PCR-confirmed SARS-CoV-2 infection or an uninfected control (not recorded which). Each CDR3 is given with its conserved first and last residue. The D gene is left open where the match is weak. Some rows mark clone size as missing; the rest say once, few, many or name a class of expanded clone.

clone size,J gene,V gene,D gene,CDR3 DNA,CDR3 protein
many,TRBJ2-3,TRBV3-1,TRBD2,TGTGCCAGCAGCCCCTGGACTAGCGGCACAGATACGCAGTATTTT,CASSPWTSGTDTQYF
few,TRBJ2-5,TRBV10-1,.,TGCGCCAGCAGTGAGGCTCGACAAGAGACCCAGTACTTC,CASSEARQETQYF
.,TRBJ2-1,TRBV6-2/TRBV6-3,.,TGTGCCAGCAGTTACGGCGGGGCGGGGTACAATGAGCAGTTCTTC,CASSYGGAGYNEQFF
many,TRBJ2-2,TRBV11-3,.,TGTGCCAGCAGCCCCTATACGAACACCGGGGAGCTGTTTTTT,CASSPYTNTGELFF
few,TRBJ2-1,TRBV3-1,.,TGTGCCAGCAGCCAAGACAGGGGAACACACAATGAGCAGTTCTTC,CASSQDRGTHNEQFF
.,TRBJ1-2,TRBV12-3/TRBV12-4,.,TGTGCCAGCAGTTCCGGGGGCCATAACTATGGCTACACCTTC,CASSSGGHNYGYTF
many,TRBJ1-6,TRBV7-9,.,TGTGCCAGCAGCTTATTTGGCGATTCACCCCTCCACTTT,CASSLFGDSPLHF
.,TRBJ2-2,TRBV4-3,.,TGCGCCAGCAGCCAATGGGGACATACCGCCGGGGAGCTGTTTTTT,CASSQWGHTAGELFF
few,TRBJ2-7,TRBV28,.,TGTGCCAGCAGTTCTAACTACGAGCAGTACTTC,CASSSNYEQYF
many,TRBJ2-5,TRBV3-1,.,TGTGCCAGCAGCCAACCCCGCGGGCAGGAAGTGTACCAAGAGACCCAGTACTTC,CASSQPRGQEVYQETQYF
.,TRBJ1-1,TRBV4-1,TRBD1,TGCGCCAGCAGCCAGGAACCAGGGGGCCATCTCGCCACTGAAGCTTTCTTT,CASSQEPGGHLATEAFF
many,TRBJ2-3,TRBV30,TRBD1,TGTGCCTGGGGAACAGGGGGCTTGAGCACAGATACGCAGTATTTT,CAWGTGGLSTDTQYF
.,TRBJ2-7,TRBV5-1,TRBD1,TGCGCCAGCAGCCCCGGACAGGTCCAAGGCGAGCAGTACTTC,CASSPGQVQGEQYF
.,TRBJ2-3,TRBV5-6,.,TGTGCCAGCAGCGTAGCTCGCAGGGCAGATACGCAGTATTTT,CASSVARRADTQYF
.,TRBJ2-2,TRBV7-2,TRBD2,TGTGCCAGCAGCTTAGCGCTTAGCGGGGGATCTAACGGGGAGCTGTTTTTT,CASSLALSGGSNGELFF
.,TRBJ2-5,TRBV7-8,.,TGTGCCAGCAGCTTCTACTTTGCGGGGGAGACCCAGTACTTC,CASSFYFAGETQYF
many,TRBJ2-1,TRBV11-3,.,TGTGCCAGCAGCGGTAGCCCAATCGCCAATGAGCAGTTCTTC,CASSGSPIANEQFF
.,TRBJ2-2,TRBV29-1,.,TGCAGCGTTGAATGGGGGATGAACACCGGGGAGCTGTTTTTT,CSVEWGMNTGELFF
.,TRBJ2-3,TRBV5-1,.,TGCGCCAGCAGCTTGACAGGGTCAGATACGCAGTATTTT,CASSLTGSDTQYF
few,TRBJ1-5,TRBV30,.,TGTGCCTGGAGTGTACGAGGAGGGTTTACTCAGCCCCAGCATTTT,CAWSVRGGFTQPQHF
many,TRBJ2-1,TRBV5-5,.,TGTGCCAGCAGCATGGGACAAGTCAATGAGCAGTTCTTC,CASSMGQVNEQFF
.,TRBJ2-3,TRBV12-5,TRBD1,TGTGCTAGTGGCCGAACAGGGGACGGACGCACAGATACGCAGTATTTT,CASGRTGDGRTDTQYF
.,TRBJ1-2,TRBV20-1,TRBD1,TGCAGCGGACCTACCCTCGTAGGGGGCGCTTATGGCTACACCTTC,CSGPTLVGGAYGYTF
few,TRBJ1-2,TRBV10-3,.,TGTGCCATCAGGGATTCAGGGGCAGTACTCGGGTATGGCTACACCTTC,CAIRDSGAVLGYGYTF
many,TRBJ1-4,TRBV5-1,.,TGCGCCAGCCTTCCGGGGCCCGGTAATGAAAAACTGTTTTTT,CASLPGPGNEKLFF
.,TRBJ2-6,TRBV7-9,.,TGTGCCAGCACCTTTTGGACCTCTGGGGCCAACGTCCTGACTTTC,CASTFWTSGANVLTF
.,TRBJ2-7,TRBV28,.,TGTGCCAGCAGTTCTTGGGTGGAGGACGAGCAGTACTTC,CASSSWVEDEQYF
few,TRBJ1-2,TRBV29-1,.,TGCAGCGTAGAACGGGGCCCATATGGCTACACCTTC,CSVERGPYGYTF
many,TRBJ2-5,TRBV7-7,TRBD1,TGTGCCAGCAGCGTCACCGGGACAGGGAAGGAGACCCAGTACTTC,CASSVTGTGKETQYF
few,TRBJ2-3,TRBV2,.,TGTGCCACCGCGGGGCTTGTAACAGATACGCAGTATTTT,CATAGLVTDTQYF
many,TRBJ1-1,TRBV11-2,TRBD1,TGTGCCAGCAGCCTTCGACAGGGACAGGGCACTGAAGCTTTCTTT,CASSLRQGQGTEAFF
many,TRBJ1-2,TRBV14,.,TGTGCCAGCAGCCAAGCGGGGATAGTACGGGGAGGCTACACCTTC,CASSQAGIVRGGYTF
.,TRBJ2-1,TRBV19,.,TGTGCCAGTAAGCAGGGGCCAACCCTCCATGAGCAGTTCTTC,CASKQGPTLHEQFF
few,TRBJ2-3,TRBV2,.,TGTGCCAGCAGTCCGTACCGGGACCTCACAGATACGCAGTATTTT,CASSPYRDLTDTQYF
.,TRBJ2-5,TRBV29-1,.,TGCAGCGTTCAGAAGAGTACCGGGCCTCAGTACTTC,CSVQKSTGPQYF
.,TRBJ1-2,TRBV28,.,TGTGCCAGCAGTTTGCCATCAGCTAACTATGGCTACACCTTC,CASSLPSANYGYTF
many,TRBJ2-2,TRBV9,.,TGTGCCAGCAGCCCCAACTCGGACAGACGGAACACCGGGGAGCTGTTTTTT,CASSPNSDRRNTGELFF
.,TRBJ2-6,TRBV11-2,.,TGTGCCAGCAGCTTAGGGGGCGCCGTTGGGGCCAACGTCCTGACTTTC,CASSLGGAVGANVLTF
.,TRBJ2-5,TRBV7-6,.,TGTGCCAGCAGCTTAGCGCTAGCTGCAGAGACCCAGTACTTC,CASSLALAAETQYF
many,TRBJ2-1,TRBV7-8,.,TGTGCCAGCAGCCTCCTCCCCTCTGGAAATGAGCAGTTCTTC,CASSLLPSGNEQFF
many,TRBJ2-1,TRBV20-1,.,TGCAGTGCTCGGTGGGTAAATGAGCAGTTCTTC,CSARWVNEQFF
few,TRBJ1-6,TRBV30,.,TGTGCCTGGAGTGCTAGCGGTTCCCCCCTCCACTTT,CAWSASGSPLHF
few,TRBJ2-3,TRBV6-4,TRBD1,TGTGCCAGCAGTGACTCGCAGGGGGCAGATACGCAGTATTTT,CASSDSQGADTQYF